This entry features one T cell receptor (beta chain) sequence. The antigen is undetermined. Separate from the approximately 700-subject first cohort was the roughly 120-subject validation cohort, to which the donors belonged. Method: immunoSEQ multiplex PCR; TCRdb's copy keeps in-frame clones and lacks some. The sample records 150,000 to 200,000 clones, about 85% being singletons. These data belong to a study of cytomegalovirus exposure and HLA in healthy donors. Study-level points and caveats: Rare TCR sequences dominated, though some public TCRs recurred in many donors. Overall, 164 TCR beta chains were annotated as cytomegalovirus-associated. Researchers reported that three CMV-associated chains were confirmed in vitro as CMV antigen-specific.

The sequencing input was PBMCs. This TCR came from a man younger than 35 in good health and CMV-seropositive.

The CDR3, as DNA: TGTGCCTGGAATCCGGGACAGGGGAACACTGAAGCTTTCTTT. It is translated as CAWNPGQGNTEAFF. The V gene is TRBV30, the J gene TRBJ1-1; 9 bases match TRBD1. Germline lookup yields CDR1 GTSNPN and CDR2 SVGIG (reference sequence). There are 14 residues in the CDR3. The trim removed 4 bases at V and 1 base at J, leaving 4 bases unmatched. The full variable domain, completed using reference TRBV30 and TRBJ1-1, is SQTIHQWPATLVQPVGSPLSLECTVEGTSNPNLYWYRQAAGRGLQLLFYSVGIGQISSEVPQNLSASRPQDRQFILSSKKLLLSDSGFYLCAWNPGQGNTEAFFGQGTRLTVV.